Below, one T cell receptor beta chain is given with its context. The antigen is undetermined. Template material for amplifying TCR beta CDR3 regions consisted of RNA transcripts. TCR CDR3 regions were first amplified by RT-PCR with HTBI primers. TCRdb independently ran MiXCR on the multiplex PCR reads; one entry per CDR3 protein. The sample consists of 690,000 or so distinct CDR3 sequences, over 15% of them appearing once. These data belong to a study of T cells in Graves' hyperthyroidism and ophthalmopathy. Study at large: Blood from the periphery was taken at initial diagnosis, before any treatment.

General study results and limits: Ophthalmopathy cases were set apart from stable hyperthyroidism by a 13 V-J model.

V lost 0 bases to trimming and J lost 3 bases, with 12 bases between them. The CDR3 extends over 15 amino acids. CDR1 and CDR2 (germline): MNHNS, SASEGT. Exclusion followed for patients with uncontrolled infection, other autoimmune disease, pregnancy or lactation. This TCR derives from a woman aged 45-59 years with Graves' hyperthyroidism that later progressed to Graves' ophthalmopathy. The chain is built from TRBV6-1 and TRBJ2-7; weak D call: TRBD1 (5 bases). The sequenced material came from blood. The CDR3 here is CASSEAFRVYYEQYF. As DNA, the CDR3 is TGTGCCAGCAGTGAAGCGTTCAGGGTTTACTACGAGCAGTACTTC.